The clone carrying this T cell receptor (beta chain) has only one observation. The germline V gene encodes CDR1 SQVTM and CDR2 ANQGSEA. V gave up 3 bases and J gave up 5 bases; unmatched junction bases: 6. CDR3 length equals 15 residues. This entry is derived from a study of blood T cell repertoires in COVID-19. In the study overall: The United States, Italy and Spain provided the acute and convalescent COVID-19 samples. PBMCs, B-cell-depleted T cells, or T cells were the source of the cDNA or gDNA that made up the material.

Original processing notes: Using reference gene primer amplification, nucleated cell counts were estimated. The data were produced by immunoSEQ multiplex PCR, yet TCRdb's version contains in-frame clones alone and is incomplete. The DNA gave D and trimming, while V, J and clone size come from that table. The sample holds about 140,000 clones; around 80% are singletons and the top ten take 3% to 4.5%. The chain is built from TRBV29-1 and TRBJ2-2; 10 positions match TRBD2. Sequencing was carried out using peripheral blood. The clonotype comes from a man between 65 and 80 years old who had recovered from COVID-19. The CDR3 sequence is CSVDTSGTGTGELFF. CDR3 coding DNA: TGCAGCGTTGATACTAGCGGGACTGGGACCGGGGAGCTGTTTTTT.